The clone carrying this T cell receptor (beta chain) was found a few times. The target antigen is unknown. Germline V lookup: CDR1 DFQATT, CDR2 SNEGSKA (reference sequence). The CDR3 length is 13 residues. V was clipped by 5 bases and J by 1 base, with 11 bases between them. The source of the sample is a study of CD8 T cells in ankylosing spondylitis. Regarding the study as a whole: Disease-linked clones reportedly showed significant enrichment in matched ankylosing spondylitis synovial fluid. Clones linked to the disease showed a CD8+ phenotype. They occurred at relatively low frequencies in peripheral blood. Reactive arthritis synovial fluid and blood previously showed some of these motif variants.

Libraries of TCR beta came from quantitative 5'-RACE with molecular barcodes. Each CDR3 protein is one row after TCRdb ran MiXCR on the 5' RACE reads. The top ten clones hold under 8% of a sample with 200,000 to 250,000 distinct CDR3 sequences, roughly 10% of them seen once. The V and J genes are TRBV20-1 and TRBJ2-5; the D call may be TRBD1 or TRBD2 (5 bases each). The sample taken for sequencing was blood, either unsorted or a sorted T cell fraction (not recorded which). The origin of this receptor is a male donor with ankylosing spondylitis or in good health (not recorded which). The CDR3 nucleotides read TGCAGTGCTGGGGGTGGGACCCAAGAGACCCAGTACTTC. Translation gives CSAGGGTQETQYF.